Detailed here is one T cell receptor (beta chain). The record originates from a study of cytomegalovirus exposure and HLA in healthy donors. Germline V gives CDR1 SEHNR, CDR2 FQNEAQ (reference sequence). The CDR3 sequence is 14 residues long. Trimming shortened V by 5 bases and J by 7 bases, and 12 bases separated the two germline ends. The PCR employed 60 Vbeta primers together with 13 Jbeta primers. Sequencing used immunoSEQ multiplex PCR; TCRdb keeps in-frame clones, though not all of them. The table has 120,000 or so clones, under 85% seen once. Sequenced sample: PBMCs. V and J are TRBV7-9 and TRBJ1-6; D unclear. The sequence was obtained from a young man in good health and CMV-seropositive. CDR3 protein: CASSDGGGNSPLHF. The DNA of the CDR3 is TGTGCCAGCAGCGATGGAGGAGGGAATTCACCCCTCCACTTT. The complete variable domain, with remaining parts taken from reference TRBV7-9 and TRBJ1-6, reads DTGVSQNPRHKITKRGQNVTFRCDPISEHNRLYWYRQTLGQGPEFLTYFQNEAQLEKSRLLSDRFSAERPKGSFSTLEIQRTEQGDSAMYLCASSDGGGNSPLHFGNGTRLTVT.